The table lists the clone carrying this T cell receptor (beta chain) with many counts. Its antigen is currently unknown. TCRdb analysed the 5' RACE reads with MiXCR anew, one entry per CDR3 protein. The table shows approximately 350,000 distinct CDR3 sequences, with around 12% occurring only once. The CDR3 runs to 16 residues. Trimming shortened V by 6 bases and J by 0 bases, and 15 bases separated the two germline ends. Germline V lookup: CDR1 MDHEN, CDR2 SYDVKM. The donors were all healthy and Caucasian. These data are taken from a study of identical twins. Study-wide findings and caveats: Fewer insertions characterized abundant cord blood beta clonotypes, whereas memory repertoires showed none. Part of the zero-insertion signal could reflect confounding by invariant MAIT and iNKT cells.

The same specimen was also included in a second study, on yellow fever vaccine responses in identical twins. As reported in that work: Twin vaccine T cell responses reportedly seemed partly convergent, partly personalized.

The chain has TRBV28 and TRBJ2-1; TRBD2 is a possible D gene (5 bases). This TCR came from a woman aged 18-29 years in good health. Sequencing input: CD8+ T cells sorted from blood. The CDR3 region is CASSSVEGSSYNEQFF. The CDR3 DNA reads TGTGCCAGCAGCTCAGTGGAAGGGAGCTCCTACAATGAGCAGTTCTTC.